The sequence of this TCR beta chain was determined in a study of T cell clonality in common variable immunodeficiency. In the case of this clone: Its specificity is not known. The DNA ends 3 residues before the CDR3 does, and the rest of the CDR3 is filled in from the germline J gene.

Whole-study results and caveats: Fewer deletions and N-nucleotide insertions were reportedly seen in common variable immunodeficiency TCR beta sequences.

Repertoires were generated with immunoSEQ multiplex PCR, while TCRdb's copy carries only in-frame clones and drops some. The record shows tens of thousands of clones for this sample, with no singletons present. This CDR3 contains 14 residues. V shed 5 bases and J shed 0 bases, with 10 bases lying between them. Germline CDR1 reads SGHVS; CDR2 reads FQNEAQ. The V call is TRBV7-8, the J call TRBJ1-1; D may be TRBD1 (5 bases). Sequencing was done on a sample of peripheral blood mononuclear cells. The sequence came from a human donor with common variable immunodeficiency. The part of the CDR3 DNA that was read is TGTGCCAGCAGCGCCCAGGGTATGAACACTGAA. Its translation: CASSAQGMNTE. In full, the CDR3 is CASSAQGMNTEAFF.